These 14 T cell receptor beta chains came from one sample sequenced in a study of cytomegalovirus exposure and HLA in healthy donors. The primer mix had 60 Vbeta and 13 Jbeta primers. Repertoires were generated with immunoSEQ multiplex PCR, while TCRdb's copy carries only in-frame clones and drops some. Among approximately 130,000 clones listed, roughly three quarters were seen once. The sample comprised PBMCs. The receptor set was obtained from a woman aged 40-49 years in good health and CMV-seronegative.

This clone has a single count. The chain employs TRBV19 and TRBJ1-6; 7 nucleotides align to TRBD1. Looked up from germline, CDR1 is LNHDA and CDR2 is SQIVND (reference sequence). The CDR3 loop spans 14 amino acids. V shed 7 bases, J shed 7 bases, and the junction held 7 bases outside the gene matches. The CDR3 loop is CASNEGTENSPLHF. In DNA, the CDR3 is TGTGCCAGTAACGAAGGGACAGAGAATTCACCCCTCCACTTT.

The chain couples TRBV20-1 to TRBJ2-7; D may be TRBD1 (6 bases). The CDR3 contains 11 residues. Germline assignment: CDR1 DFQATT and CDR2 SNEGSKA (reference sequence). The ends were cut back, 6 bases at V and 6 bases at J, with 12 bases in the middle. The CDR3 is CSAGTGLEQYF. CDR3 coding DNA: TGCAGTGCCGGAACAGGGCTCGAGCAGTACTTC.

The CDR3 bases are TGTGCCAGCAGCTTGGTTGGAGGGGGCGGGTTGGACTATGGCTACACCTTC. The encoded protein is CASSLVGGGGLDYGYTF. This chain connects TRBV5-6 to TRBJ1-2; 7 nucleotides line up with TRBD1. CDR3 size: 17 residues. V gave up 0 bases and J gave up 3 bases; unmatched junction bases: 11. From germline, CDR1 is SGHDT and CDR2 YYEEEE.

This clone appeared a few times. This chain joins TRBV28 and TRBJ1-6, with D perhaps matching TRBD1 (5 bases). CDR3 length: 12 amino acids. Germline CDR1 is MDHEN and CDR2 is SYDVKM. Trimming pared 11 bases from V and 10 bases from J, leaving 15 bases between. The CDR3 coding sequence is TGTGCCGGGGCATTTAGGGGATCACCCCTCCACTTT. Its protein is CAGAFRGSPLHF.

In its sample, this clone was seen a few times. One end of the junction varies from germline; a read error may be responsible. The chain carries TRBV2 and TRBJ1-2, with D perhaps matching TRBD1 (5 bases). The CDR3 totals 17 residues. Germline assignment: CDR1 SNHLY and CDR2 FYNNEI. As DNA, the CDR3 is TGTGCCAGCAGTTCCCCCCATGATACAGGAGTTAACGATGGCTACACCTTC. Translation: CASSSPHDTGVNDGYTF.

CDR3 DNA: TGTGCCAGCAGGACAGGATCCTCTGGAAACACCATATATTTT. Translation: CASRTGSSGNTIYF. V and J are TRBV2 and TRBJ1-3; perhaps TRBD1 as D (6 bases). Germline values: CDR1 SNHLY, CDR2 FYNNEI. This CDR3 is built from 14 residues. The V and J ends lost 6 bases and 0 bases respectively, with 9 bases between them.

The chain uses TRBV4-2 and TRBJ1-2; D ambiguous. This CDR3 is 15 amino acids long. The germline V and J ends were trimmed by 3 bases and 6 bases, with 17 bases remaining between them. Germline V gene lookup returns CDR1 LGHNA and CDR2 YNFKEQ. Written as DNA, the CDR3 is TGTGCCAGCAGCCAGAACCTGTGGACCGGGGATGGCTACACCTTC. This gives the protein CASSQNLWTGDGYTF.

The gene calls are TRBV28 and TRBJ1-2, with D perhaps TRBD1 (6 bases). V lost 6 bases to trimming and J lost 0 bases, with 11 bases between them. The CDR3 contains 14 residues. Germline loops: CDR1 MDHEN, CDR2 SYDVKM. CDR3 sequence (DNA): TGTGCCAGCAGCAGACAGGCGGCTAACTATGGCTACACCTTC. Translating it yields CASSRQAANYGYTF.

The gene calls are TRBV5-1 and TRBJ2-7; no firm D call. The CDR3 contains 11 residues. V was pared by 0 bases and J by 6 bases, with 4 bases between. CDR1 and CDR2 from the germline V gene are SGHRS and YFSETQ. CDR3 bases: TGCGCCAGCAGCTTGGGGCCCGAGCAGTACTTC. Amino acid sequence: CASSLGPEQYF.

The CDR3 nucleotides are TGTGCCAGCAGTTCAGGTGGGGGGACCCAGCCCCAGCATTTT. It yields the protein CASSSGGGTQPQHF. The genes are TRBV6-5 and TRBJ1-5; possibly TRBD1 for D (5 bases). The germline V gene encodes CDR1 MNHEY and CDR2 SVGAGI. The germline V and J ends were trimmed by 4 bases and 7 bases, with 14 bases remaining between them. The CDR3 is made up of 14 amino acids.

The chain couples TRBV7-6 to TRBJ1-1, with 7 bases matching TRBD1. Trimming cost V 5 bases and J 1 base; bases outside gene matches: 7. The CDR3 is 15 residues long. CDR1 is SGHVS and CDR2 is FNYEAQ in the germline V gene. The CDR3 DNA sequence: TGTGCCAGCAGCGCGGGAGGGGGCGGGAACACTGAAGCTTTCTTT. Translated, it gives CASSAGGGGNTEAFF.

A word on this clone: This CDR3 is also generated by other DNA sequences in the sample. The chain links TRBV5-4 to TRBJ1-2, with unresolved D. Germline V gene sequence: CDR1 SGHNT, CDR2 YYREEE (reference sequence). V was cut by 0 bases and J by 1 base, with 4 bases left in between. The CDR3 runs to 13 residues. The DNA for the CDR3 is TGTGCCAGCAGCTTGGACAGTAACTATGGCTACACCTTC. Encoded protein: CASSLDSNYGYTF.

The J gene is TRBJ1-3, the V gene TRBV5-1, with TRBD1 identical over 7 bases. The CDR3 is 17 residues long. The J segment lost 0 bases and the V segment lost 0 bases, leaving 6 bases of the junction unmatched. The germline V gene encodes CDR1 SGHRS and CDR2 YFSETQ. CDR3 coding DNA: TGCGCCAGCAGCTTGGCGCCAGGGGGGCTCTCTGGAAACACCATATATTTT. Translating it yields CASSLAPGGLSGNTIYF.

V is TRBV4-1 and J is TRBJ1-3, with unresolved D. V dropped 0 bases and J dropped 4 bases, with 10 bases sitting between them. CDR1 and CDR2 (germline): MGHRA, YSYEKL. This CDR3 is 15 amino acids long. The CDR3 loop reads CASSQDQSGGNTIYF. The CDR3 DNA is TGCGCCAGCAGCCAAGATCAATCCGGGGGAAACACCATATATTTT.